This entry describes one TCR beta chain. The entry originates in a study of blood T cell repertoires in COVID-19. Background on the study: Specimens from acute and convalescent COVID-19 originated in the United States, Italy and Spain. In each case, the material was cDNA or gDNA derived from T cells, B-cell-depleted T cells, or PBMCs.

Germline V CDR1 and CDR2: SQVTM, ANQGSEA. The V end lost 4 bases, the J end lost 4 bases, and 11 bases lay between the germline ends. The CDR3 is made up of 12 amino acids. Original handling: Amplified reference gene primers provided the basis for estimating nucleated cell counts. TCRdb's copy holds only in-frame clones and misses some; the assay was immunoSEQ multiplex PCR. The D gene and trimming were derived from the DNA, and the V and J assignments and clone size from that table. Of about 98,000 clones in the sample, approximately 86% were seen once. Sample: peripheral blood. The chain carries TRBV29-1 and TRBJ2-7, with D maybe TRBD2 (5 bases). This TCR came from a man in his 70s with active or convalescent COVID-19. The CDR3: CSVGQRGYEQYF. CDR3 coding DNA: TGCAGCGTTGGCCAGCGAGGGTACGAGCAGTACTTC.